Included here is one TCR beta chain sequence, with context. Antigen specificity is unknown. The sample originates from a study of shared clonotypes between healthy human individuals. Study summary: Used for every donor were three CD4 naive, three CD4 memory, two CD8 naive and one CD8 memory plate. General study results and limits: Richness estimates generally favored naive over memory subsets.

The CDR3 runs 13 residues. Unmatched junction bases numbered 4, after V lost 5 bases and J lost 3 bases. In germline, CDR1 is SQVTM, CDR2 ANQGSEA. Per the study methods: Junction-only immunoSEQ data arrived without quality scores, meaning filtering differed. Assay: immunoSEQ multiplex PCR; the TCRdb copy retains only in-frame clones and omits some. The V and J calls and clone size were taken over from that table, and D and trimming were inferred from the DNA. The sample has 760,000 or so clones, about 96% seen once. Naive CD8 cells were CD45RO-negative, positively selected for CCR7, excluding terminally differentiated effector memory CD45RA+ cells.

The sample was naive CD8+ T cells sorted from blood. This clonotype originated in a man younger than 40 in good health. The rearrangement uses TRBV29-1 and TRBJ2-7; 10 nucleotides agree with TRBD2. The CDR3 region has the DNA TGCAGCGTTTTTAGCGGGAGGAACTACGAGCAGTACTTC. This codes for CSVFSGRNYEQYF.